This T cell receptor beta chain is from a study of long-term antiretroviral therapy in people with HIV. V was pared by 8 bases and J by 9 bases, with 8 bases between. The CDR3 consists of 11 residues. Germline loops: CDR1 SNHLY, CDR2 FYNNEI. Study-wide results and limits: Post-ART diversity increased but stayed below transplant donor controls. Clonotypes expanded prior to ART showed repertoire dominance at all sampled time points.

Concerning this clone: The target antigen is unknown.

Sequencing used immunoSEQ v3.0 at survey level. TCRdb's table, derived via immunoSEQ multiplex PCR, lists solely in-frame clones and lacks some. The sample has 14,000 or so clones, 65% to 90% seen once. The rearrangement uses TRBV2 and TRBJ1-6; D unresolved. The sample here was unsorted PBMCs, taken 0.4 years after starting antiretroviral therapy. The sequence was obtained from a man aged 30-40 years with HIV. The CDR3 is CASGVPSPLHF. DNA of the CDR3: TGTGCCAGCGGGGTCCCTTCACCCCTCCACTTT.